The rows below give T cell receptor beta chains drawn from one sample of a study of control samples from healthy donors and cancer patients. Assay: immunoSEQ multiplex PCR; the TCRdb copy retains only in-frame clones and omits some. The table shows approximately 97,000 clones, with 88% occurring only once. Sequences were obtained from blood. The source of these receptors is a young man in good health. Both conserved end residues are part of each CDR3. Fields, in order: J gene, V gene, clone size, D gene, CDR3 DNA, CDR3 protein. A D gene is named only where the DNA matches it firmly. The size of a clone is reported for some rows only, either as once, few or many, or as a class for expanded clones.

j_call: TRBJ1-1
v_call: TRBV27
clone_size: NA
d_call: TRBD1
cdr3_nt: TGTGCCAGCAGTTTATCGACAGACAGGGGAGTTTTCTTT
cdr3_aa: CASSLSTDRGVFF

j_call: TRBJ1-5
v_call: TRBV27
clone_size: NA
d_call: NA
cdr3_nt: TGTGCCAGCAGTTTAGGGGTTCTCAATCAGCCCCAGCATTTT
cdr3_aa: CASSLGVLNQPQHF

j_call: TRBJ2-7
v_call: TRBV7-2
clone_size: NA
d_call: TRBD1
cdr3_nt: TGTGCCAGCAGCCTAGGACAGGGGGCGAAGGACGAGCAGTACTTC
cdr3_aa: CASSLGQGAKDEQYF

j_call: TRBJ2-1
v_call: TRBV18
clone_size: NA
d_call: NA
cdr3_nt: TGTGCCAGCTCACCACCAGGTACTACCAGCTCCTACAATGAGCAGTTCTTC
cdr3_aa: CASSPPGTTSSYNEQFF

j_call: TRBJ2-1
v_call: TRBV14
clone_size: NA
d_call: NA
cdr3_nt: TGTGCCAGCAGCCAAGAGTTGGGGCAGGGGTACTACAATGAGCAGTTCTTC
cdr3_aa: CASSQELGQGYYNEQFF

j_call: TRBJ1-5
v_call: TRBV5-5
clone_size: NA
d_call: TRBD1
cdr3_nt: TGTGCCAGCAGCGATCACCCGGCCGGACAGGGTAGCAATCAGCCCCAGCATTTT
cdr3_aa: CASSDHPAGQGSNQPQHF

j_call: TRBJ1-1
v_call: TRBV10-1
clone_size: NA
d_call: NA
cdr3_nt: TGCGCCAGCAGTGAGTCAGGGCCCGCGGTGAACACTGAAGCTTTCTTT
cdr3_aa: CASSESGPAVNTEAFF

j_call: TRBJ1-2
v_call: TRBV7-2
clone_size: NA
d_call: TRBD1
cdr3_nt: TGTGCCAGCAGCATGGGACAGACCCTTGGCTATGGCTACACCTTC
cdr3_aa: CASSMGQTLGYGYTF

j_call: TRBJ2-7
v_call: TRBV14
clone_size: NA
d_call: NA
cdr3_nt: TGTGCCAGCAGCCAAAGATTTTCCTACGAGCAGTACTTC
cdr3_aa: CASSQRFSYEQYF

j_call: TRBJ2-7
v_call: TRBV3-1/TRBV3-2
clone_size: once
d_call: NA
cdr3_nt: TGTGCCAGCAGCCCGGGACTTGACTACGAGCAGTACTTC
cdr3_aa: CASSPGLDYEQYF

j_call: TRBJ2-1
v_call: TRBV5-4
clone_size: NA
d_call: TRBD2
cdr3_nt: TGTGCCAGCAGCTTGCCACTAGCGGGGAGCAATGAGCAGTTCTTC
cdr3_aa: CASSLPLAGSNEQFF

j_call: TRBJ1-2
v_call: TRBV29-1
clone_size: NA
d_call: NA
cdr3_nt: TGCAGCGTTGAAGTTAATGGGGTTAGTGGCTACACCTTC
cdr3_aa: CSVEVNGVSGYTF

j_call: TRBJ1-5
v_call: TRBV29-1
clone_size: NA
d_call: NA
cdr3_nt: TGCAGCGCCGTCTCGGGGTCAGAGCAGCCCCAGCATTTT
cdr3_aa: CSAVSGSEQPQHF

j_call: TRBJ2-7
v_call: TRBV27
clone_size: NA
d_call: TRBD1
cdr3_nt: TGTGCCAGCAGTAGACAGGGACCCTACGAGCAGTACTTC
cdr3_aa: CASSRQGPYEQYF

j_call: TRBJ2-7
v_call: TRBV27
clone_size: NA
d_call: TRBD2
cdr3_nt: TGTGCCAGCAGACTAGCGGGGGCGTACGAGCAGTACTTC
cdr3_aa: CASRLAGAYEQYF

j_call: TRBJ2-4
v_call: TRBV30
clone_size: NA
d_call: NA
cdr3_nt: TGTGCCTGGAGTGTAAAAAGGAAGTTGGGGCTAGATCATACCAAAAACATTCAGTACTTC
cdr3_aa: CAWSVKRKLGLDHTKNIQYF

j_call: TRBJ2-1
v_call: TRBV6-2/TRBV6-3
clone_size: NA
d_call: NA
cdr3_nt: TGTGCCAGCAGTTACGGGACTGAGCAGTTCTTC
cdr3_aa: CASSYGTEQFF

j_call: TRBJ2-1
v_call: TRBV27
clone_size: NA
d_call: NA
cdr3_nt: TGTGCCAGCAGTTTTTCAGTCGGGGAGCAGTTCTTC
cdr3_aa: CASSFSVGEQFF

j_call: TRBJ2-1
v_call: TRBV30
clone_size: once
d_call: NA
cdr3_nt: TGTGCCTGGAGTGCGCCCGAGACAGGGGCGATAGCGGGAGTACGGAATGAGCAGTTCTTC
cdr3_aa: CAWSAPETGAIAGVRNEQFF

j_call: TRBJ2-1
v_call: TRBV7-3
clone_size: NA
d_call: NA
cdr3_nt: TGTGCCAGCAGCCCCTCCCGGGACGAGTACAATGAGCAGTTCTTC
cdr3_aa: CASSPSRDEYNEQFF

j_call: TRBJ1-2
v_call: TRBV6-1
clone_size: NA
d_call: NA
cdr3_nt: TGTGCCAGCAGTGAAACCTTCGGAGACAACTATGGCTACACCTTC
cdr3_aa: CASSETFGDNYGYTF

j_call: TRBJ2-7
v_call: TRBV5-1
clone_size: NA
d_call: TRBD1
cdr3_nt: TGCGCCAGCAGCTTGGGGACAGGGGGACCCTACGAGCAGTACTTC
cdr3_aa: CASSLGTGGPYEQYF

j_call: TRBJ2-7
v_call: TRBV2
clone_size: NA
d_call: NA
cdr3_nt: TGTGCCAGCAGTCAGTACCAGTCTAGCTCCTACGAGCAGTACTTC
cdr3_aa: CASSQYQSSSYEQYF

j_call: TRBJ1-1
v_call: TRBV10-3
clone_size: NA
d_call: NA
cdr3_nt: TGTGCCATCAGTGTTGGGGCGTCTCCTGAAGCTTTCTTT
cdr3_aa: CAISVGASPEAFF

j_call: TRBJ1-6
v_call: TRBV11-1
clone_size: NA
d_call: TRBD1
cdr3_nt: TGTGCCAGCAGCGGGACAGGGCGTGCACCCCTCCACTTT
cdr3_aa: CASSGTGRAPLHF

j_call: TRBJ1-3
v_call: TRBV7-9
clone_size: NA
d_call: NA
cdr3_nt: TGTGCCAGCAGCGCAGGACAGTACTCTGGAAACACCATATATTTT
cdr3_aa: CASSAGQYSGNTIYF

j_call: TRBJ2-1
v_call: TRBV7-9
clone_size: NA
d_call: NA
cdr3_nt: TGTGCCAGCAGCTTGGACGGTTCCCACAATGAGCAGTTCTTC
cdr3_aa: CASSLDGSHNEQFF

j_call: TRBJ2-2
v_call: TRBV9
clone_size: NA
d_call: NA
cdr3_nt: TGTGCCAGCAGCGCCCAGGTAGTTGGGCAGGGGACCACCGGGGAGCTGTTTTTT
cdr3_aa: CASSAQVVGQGTTGELFF

j_call: TRBJ2-1
v_call: TRBV2
clone_size: NA
d_call: NA
cdr3_nt: TGTGCCAGCAGGGTTGGTATCGTTGAGCAGTTCTTC
cdr3_aa: CASRVGIVEQFF

j_call: TRBJ2-7
v_call: TRBV27
clone_size: NA
d_call: NA
cdr3_nt: TGTGCCACCAAAAGGGAGGCGAGGGGGAACTACGAGCAGTACTTC
cdr3_aa: CATKREARGNYEQYF

j_call: TRBJ2-7
v_call: TRBV29-1
clone_size: NA
d_call: NA
cdr3_nt: TGCAGCGCAGGGCCAGGATTATACGAGCAGTACTTC
cdr3_aa: CSAGPGLYEQYF

j_call: TRBJ2-1
v_call: TRBV5-4
clone_size: NA
d_call: TRBD2
cdr3_nt: TGTGCCAGCAGCCGGTCTAGCGGGCGTTCCAATGAGCAGTTCTTC
cdr3_aa: CASSRSSGRSNEQFF

j_call: TRBJ2-1
v_call: TRBV7-3
clone_size: NA
d_call: TRBD1
cdr3_nt: TGTGCCAGCAGCTTTTCCTACGTCCGGGACAGGGTCGGCAATGAGCAGTTCTTC
cdr3_aa: CASSFSYVRDRVGNEQFF

j_call: TRBJ2-3
v_call: TRBV7-2
clone_size: NA
d_call: NA
cdr3_nt: TGTGCCAGCAGCTTACTATCTAGGGGAACCCTCAGGAATACGCAGTATTTT
cdr3_aa: CASSLLSRGTLRNTQYF

j_call: TRBJ2-1
v_call: TRBV7-9
clone_size: once
d_call: TRBD2
cdr3_nt: TGTGCCAGCAGCTTCCCGGCGCGGGAGGTTAACGATGAGCAGTTCTTC
cdr3_aa: CASSFPAREVNDEQFF

j_call: TRBJ1-2
v_call: TRBV5-6
clone_size: NA
d_call: NA
cdr3_nt: TGTGCCAGCAGCCCCTCGTCCACAGGCTACACCTTC
cdr3_aa: CASSPSSTGYTF

j_call: TRBJ1-1
v_call: TRBV19
clone_size: NA
d_call: NA
cdr3_nt: TGTGCCAGTAGTATTCAGGGTGGAGACACTGAAGCTTTCTTT
cdr3_aa: CASSIQGGDTEAFF

j_call: TRBJ1-4
v_call: TRBV24-1
clone_size: NA
d_call: TRBD1
cdr3_nt: TGTGCCACCAGTGCGGGGGGACAGGGGTTGGAAAAACTGTTTTTT
cdr3_aa: CATSAGGQGLEKLFF

j_call: TRBJ2-3
v_call: TRBV9
clone_size: NA
d_call: TRBD2
cdr3_nt: TGTGCCAGCAGCCCCTGGGGGAGGGAGACAGATACGCAGTATTTT
cdr3_aa: CASSPWGRETDTQYF

j_call: TRBJ2-5
v_call: TRBV19
clone_size: once
d_call: TRBD1
cdr3_nt: TGTGCCAGTAGTCGGGACAGGGTATCAGAGACCCAGTACTTC
cdr3_aa: CASSRDRVSETQYF

j_call: TRBJ1-5
v_call: TRBV6-2/TRBV6-3
clone_size: NA
d_call: NA
cdr3_nt: TGTGCCAGCAGTTTGTACAATCAGCCCCAGCATTTT
cdr3_aa: CASSLYNQPQHF

j_call: TRBJ1-1
v_call: TRBV27
clone_size: NA
d_call: NA
cdr3_nt: TGTGCCAGCAGTTGGTGGGGGCAGGCTTTCTTT
cdr3_aa: CASSWWGQAFF

j_call: TRBJ2-3
v_call: TRBV4-1
clone_size: NA
d_call: TRBD2
cdr3_nt: TGCGCCAGCAGCTGGGGACTAGCGGGAGTTGTAAGTACAGATACGCAGTATTTT
cdr3_aa: CASSWGLAGVVSTDTQYF

j_call: TRBJ2-6
v_call: TRBV5-8
clone_size: once
d_call: NA
cdr3_nt: TGTGCCAGCAGCTTAGAGGGGTCCTCTGGGGCCAACGTCCTGACTTTC
cdr3_aa: CASSLEGSSGANVLTF

j_call: TRBJ2-5
v_call: TRBV29-1
clone_size: NA
d_call: TRBD1
cdr3_nt: TGCAGCGTCATACTTGGACAGGGTAGAGAGACCCAGTACTTC
cdr3_aa: CSVILGQGRETQYF

j_call: TRBJ2-5
v_call: TRBV6-1
clone_size: NA
d_call: NA
cdr3_nt: TGTGCCAGCAGTGAAGGCGGGCCTAGGAGGACCCAGTACTTC
cdr3_aa: CASSEGGPRRTQYF

j_call: TRBJ2-1
v_call: TRBV11-3
clone_size: NA
d_call: TRBD2
cdr3_nt: TGTGCCAGCAGCCCAGGGGGGCTAGCGGGAGGGCCGGAGCAGTTCTTC
cdr3_aa: CASSPGGLAGGPEQFF

j_call: TRBJ2-2
v_call: TRBV5-1
clone_size: NA
d_call: TRBD2
cdr3_nt: TGCGCCAGCAGCTTGCGGACTAGTCCCGGGGAGCTGTTTTTT
cdr3_aa: CASSLRTSPGELFF

j_call: TRBJ2-1
v_call: TRBV10-3
clone_size: once
d_call: NA
cdr3_nt: TGTGCCATCAGGGACCACAAGAACAATGAGCAGTTCTTC
cdr3_aa: CAIRDHKNNEQFF

j_call: TRBJ1-5
v_call: TRBV29-1
clone_size: NA
d_call: NA
cdr3_nt: TGCAGCGTTGCGGAGACTTCGGGTCAGCCCCAGCATTTT
cdr3_aa: CSVAETSGQPQHF

j_call: TRBJ1-4
v_call: TRBV21-1
clone_size: NA
d_call: NA
cdr3_nt: TGTGCCAGCAGCGTAGCTGAAAAACTGTTTTTT
cdr3_aa: CASSVAEKLFF

j_call: TRBJ1-1
v_call: TRBV2
clone_size: NA
d_call: NA
cdr3_nt: TGTGCCAGCTCGCTGACAGGGAACACTGAAGCTTTCTTT
cdr3_aa: CASSLTGNTEAFF

j_call: TRBJ1-1
v_call: TRBV10-3
clone_size: NA
d_call: NA
cdr3_nt: TGTGCCACCACCCAGGGATCAGGGACTGAAGCTTTCTTT
cdr3_aa: CATTQGSGTEAFF

j_call: TRBJ2-6
v_call: TRBV3-1/TRBV3-2
clone_size: medium-sized
d_call: NA
cdr3_nt: TGTGCCAGCAGCCTCTCTGGGGCCAACGTCCTGACTTTC
cdr3_aa: CASSLSGANVLTF

j_call: TRBJ2-3
v_call: TRBV4-2
clone_size: NA
d_call: NA
cdr3_nt: TGTGCCAGCAGCCAAGACCAAAGTGGTTCGGAACCTAGCACAGATACGCAGTATTTT
cdr3_aa: CASSQDQSGSEPSTDTQYF

j_call: TRBJ2-2
v_call: TRBV30
clone_size: NA
d_call: NA
cdr3_nt: TGTGCCTGGGCCCAAGGAGGGATCACCGGGGAGCTGTTTTTT
cdr3_aa: CAWAQGGITGELFF

j_call: TRBJ2-7
v_call: TRBV12-3/TRBV12-4
clone_size: NA
d_call: NA
cdr3_nt: TGTGCCAGCAGCCTGGGGTACTCCTACGAGCAGTACTTC
cdr3_aa: CASSLGYSYEQYF

j_call: TRBJ1-1
v_call: TRBV20-1
clone_size: once
d_call: NA
cdr3_nt: TGCAGTGCTAGTAGAAATATCGGGGTCGGCACTGAAGCTTTCTTT
cdr3_aa: CSASRNIGVGTEAFF

j_call: TRBJ2-7
v_call: TRBV6-2/TRBV6-3
clone_size: NA
d_call: NA
cdr3_nt: TGTGCCAGCAGTACCACCCGGGGCTACGAGCAGTACTTC
cdr3_aa: CASSTTRGYEQYF